Listed here are 30 T cell receptor beta chains from one sample, sequenced in a study of OX40 agonist ivuxolimab in advanced cancers. Data came from immunoSEQ multiplex PCR; TCRdb stores just in-frame clones and leaves some out. This sample yields about 51,000 clones, of which about nine tenths are seen a single time; 3.5% to 4.5% belongs to the top ten. The sequences come from CD4+ or CD8+ T cells sorted from blood, collected in a trial of the OX40 agonist ivuxolimab. The source is an adult with an advanced solid tumor such as melanoma, head and neck, liver or kidney cancer.

The chain links TRBV19 to TRBJ2-7; no reliable D call. This CDR3 is 12 amino acids long. Germline-derived CDR1 and CDR2 are LNHDA and SQIVND (reference sequence). V was shortened by 3 bases and J by 2 bases, with 5 bases between the two germline ends. CDR3 nucleotide sequence: TGTGCCAGTAGTATGGGGACCTACGAGCAGTACTTC. The encoded protein is CASSMGTYEQYF.

The V call is TRBV28, the J call TRBJ2-4, with D perhaps TRBD2 (5 bases). The germline V and J ends were trimmed by 3 bases and 3 bases, with 9 bases remaining between them. Germline V gene lookup returns CDR1 MDHEN and CDR2 SYDVKM. The CDR3 is 14 residues long. CDR3 nucleotides: TGTGCCAGCAGTTTCCTCGGGGACAAAAACATTCAGTACTTC. This sequence encodes CASSFLGDKNIQYF.

The chain recombines TRBV6-1 with TRBJ1-1; 9 nucleotides match TRBD1. The CDR3 runs to 14 residues. Germline lookup yields CDR1 MNHNS and CDR2 SASEGT. With 5 bases clipped from V and 5 bases from J, the junction kept 6 bases outside the gene matches. The CDR3 region is CASSSTGGWTEAFF. The CDR3 DNA follows: TGTGCCAGCAGTTCGACAGGGGGTTGGACTGAAGCTTTCTTT.

V usage is TRBV15 and J usage is TRBJ1-1; a weak D match, TRBD1 (6 bases). The CDR3 extends over 14 amino acids. The ends were cut back, 8 bases at V and 0 bases at J, with 13 bases in the middle. Germline lookup yields CDR1 LNHNV and CDR2 YYDKDF (reference sequence). CDR3 region: CATGGGRMNTEAFF. CDR3 nucleotides: TGTGCCACCGGGGGGGGCCGGATGAACACTGAAGCTTTCTTT.

This clone was found once. The chain combines TRBV19 with TRBJ2-2; D unclear. Between the trimmed V and J ends, which lost 2 bases and 1 base, there was a span of 5 bases. Germline values: CDR1 LNHDA, CDR2 SQIVND (reference sequence). There are 14 residues in the CDR3. The CDR3 sequence is CASSINWNTGELFF. In nucleotides, the CDR3 is TGTGCCAGTAGTATAAACTGGAACACCGGGGAGCTGTTTTTT.

V and J are TRBV5-5 and TRBJ2-7; TRBD1 is a possible D gene (6 bases). Trimming took 0 bases from V and 0 from J, leaving 13 bases between them. Per the germline V gene, CDR1 is SGHKS and CDR2 is YYEKEE (reference sequence). The CDR3 sequence is 16 residues long. The CDR3 region is CASSLGQDVSSYEQYF. DNA of the CDR3: TGTGCCAGCAGCTTGGGACAGGACGTAAGCTCCTACGAGCAGTACTTC.

The CDR3: CASSQGGSQNEQFF. The DNA for the CDR3 is TGTGCCAGCAGCCAAGGGGGTAGCCAGAATGAGCAGTTCTTC. The V gene is TRBV9, the J gene TRBJ2-1, with a possible D match to TRBD1 (6 bases). Between the trimmed V and J ends, which lost 4 bases and 7 bases, there was a span of 15 bases. Germline V lookup: CDR1 SGDLS, CDR2 YYNGEE. The CDR3 is 14 amino acids.

V and J are TRBV9 and TRBJ2-7; D may correspond to TRBD1 or TRBD2 (6 bases each). Germline V gene lookup returns CDR1 SGDLS and CDR2 YYNGEE. The germline V and J ends were trimmed by 0 bases and 7 bases, with 20 bases remaining between them. CDR3 size: 16 residues. The CDR3 spells CASSVGNRGRLWEQYF. The CDR3 nucleotides are TGTGCCAGCAGCGTAGGTAACCGGGGGCGGTTGTGGGAGCAGTACTTC.

This chain uses TRBV6-5 with TRBJ2-7; D is ambiguous. Trimming removed 8 bases at V and 0 bases at J, with 14 bases between. The V gene's germline CDR1 is MNHEY and CDR2 SVGAGI. This CDR3 region has 14 residues. CDR3 DNA: TGTGCCAGCGCTCTCAGTTATTACTCCTACGAGCAGTACTTC. This codes for CASALSYYSYEQYF.

The chain combines TRBV7-9 with TRBJ2-5, with TRBD1 matching over 7 bases. V lost 5 bases to trimming and J lost 4 bases; unmatched junction nucleotides: 7. CDR1 and CDR2 from the germline V gene are SEHNR and FQNEAQ (reference sequence). The CDR3 extends over 14 amino acids. The CDR3 DNA follows: TGTGCCAGCAGCGTATCGACAGGGCGAGAGACCCAGTACTTC. This sequence encodes CASSVSTGRETQYF.

A word on this clone: Relative to the germline gene, one junction end is altered; a read error may explain this. The chain is built from TRBV7-7 and TRBJ2-7; D might be TRBD1 or TRBD2, each matching 5 bases. This CDR3 is 13 amino acids long. Germline V gene lookup returns CDR1 SSHAT and CDR2 FNYEAQ (reference sequence). This CDR3 is CASSLAIGDEQYF. CDR3 in DNA: TGTGCTAGCAGCTTAGCGATAGGGGACGAGCAGTACTTC.

This clone was seen only once. V usage is TRBV7-6 and J usage is TRBJ1-2; a possible D gene is TRBD1 (5 bases). Germline CDR1 is SGHVS and CDR2 is FNYEAQ. This CDR3 comprises 16 residues. V gave up 5 bases and J gave up 2 bases, with 18 bases separating them. The CDR3 here is CASSRGLSGVNYGYTF. CDR3 bases: TGTGCCAGCAGCAGGGGACTTTCGGGCGTAAACTATGGCTACACCTTC.

The genes are TRBV18 and TRBJ1-2; 8 bases align to TRBD1. Unmatched junction bases numbered 7, after V lost 3 bases and J lost 4 bases. Germline V gene data show CDR1 as KGHSH and CDR2 as LQKENI. This CDR3 region has 15 residues. CDR3 sequence reads: CASSPQIGTGYGYTF. Written as DNA, the CDR3 is TGTGCCAGCTCACCCCAAATTGGGACAGGCTATGGCTACACCTTC.

The rearrangement uses TRBV6-5 and TRBJ1-1, with D perhaps TRBD1 (5 bases). The V gene's germline CDR1 is MNHEY and CDR2 SVGAGI. CDR3 size: 14 residues. V lost 2 bases and J lost 3, with 10 bases in between. The CDR3 sequence is CASSYRDAHTEAFF. The CDR3 DNA follows: TGTGCCAGCAGTTACAGGGACGCCCACACTGAAGCTTTCTTT.

The CDR3 nucleotides read TGCGCCAGCAGCCCCCCCCCACCCACCACTAGCGGGGGGGACGACACCGGGGAGCTGTTTTTT. Encoded protein: CASSPPPPTTSGGDDTGELFF. The gene calls are TRBV4-1 and TRBJ2-2; TRBD2 aligns across 13 bases. Germline lookup yields CDR1 MGHRA and CDR2 YSYEKL. The CDR3 totals 21 residues. Trimming at V came to 4 bases and at J to 3 bases, leaving 17 bases not matched to a gene.

The CDR3 DNA reads TGTGCCAGCAGTGACTCCCCTTCCCAGGGACCTTCTGGCTACACCTTC. This sequence encodes CASSDSPSQGPSGYTF. The gene calls are TRBV6-4 and TRBJ1-2; a weak D match, TRBD1 (5 bases). The CDR3 is 16 residues long. The V gene lost 0 bases and the J gene lost 7 bases, with 18 bases spanning the gap. Germline CDR1 reads MRHNA; CDR2 reads SNTAGT.

The chain links TRBV30 to TRBJ2-7; a weak D match, TRBD1 (6 bases). The V end was cut by 3 bases, the J end by 5 bases, with 20 bases between. Germline V gene data show CDR1 as GTSNPN and CDR2 as SVGIG (reference sequence). The CDR3 extends over 15 amino acids. This CDR3 reads CAWRYLDRANHEQYF. CDR3 bases: TGTGCCTGGAGATACCTGGACAGAGCCAACCACGAGCAGTACTTC.

The V gene is TRBV6-1, the J gene TRBJ2-7, with D unclear. Germline assignment: CDR1 MNHNS and CDR2 SASEGT. This CDR3 has 13 residues. V was pared by 8 bases and J by 6 bases, with 17 bases between. The CDR3 here is CASGVIPRTEQYF. In DNA, the CDR3 is TGTGCCAGCGGGGTCATACCACGGACCGAGCAGTACTTC.

This clone was observed a handful of times. The genes are TRBV27 and TRBJ1-2, with 9 bases that match TRBD1. After removal of 5 bases from V and 2 bases from J, the junction contained 0 bases not matched to a gene. The CDR3 sequence is 13 residues long. In germline, CDR1 is MNHEY, CDR2 SMNVEV (reference sequence). The CDR3: CASSGTGNYGYTF. The CDR3 region has the DNA TGTGCCAGCAGTGGGACAGGGAACTATGGCTACACCTTC.

This chain connects TRBV5-6 to TRBJ2-2; no firm D call. The CDR3 sequence is 15 residues long. In germline, CDR1 is SGHDT, CDR2 YYEEEE. V lost 2 bases and J 1 base, leaving 9 bases between the germline ends. In DNA form, the CDR3 reads TGTGCCAGCAGCTTTGGACGGAGGAACACCGGGGAGCTGTTTTTT. Translation gives CASSFGRRNTGELFF.

The chain carries TRBV7-8 and TRBJ2-3; the D gene is possibly TRBD2 (6 bases). The CDR3 consists of 19 residues. Deletions cut 5 bases from V and 2 bases from J, with 26 bases between. Germline V gene lookup returns CDR1 SGHVS and CDR2 FQNEAQ. The CDR3 protein is CASSPRRVEKGVATDTQYF. CDR3 coding DNA: TGTGCCAGCAGCCCCCGGAGGGTCGAAAAAGGGGTGGCCACAGATACGCAGTATTTT.

This chain connects TRBV6-5 to TRBJ2-1, with 12 bases lining up with TRBD2. J lost 12 bases, V lost 6 bases, and 9 bases had no gene match. Germline V lookup: CDR1 MNHEY, CDR2 SVGAGI. CDR3 length: 14 residues. The CDR3 here is CASRPTGLAGLQFF. CDR3 in DNA: TGTGCCAGCAGGCCGACCGGACTAGCGGGGTTGCAGTTCTTC.

The V and J genes are TRBV18 and TRBJ1-2; 8 nucleotides agree with TRBD1. The CDR3 sequence is 15 residues long. The V gene's germline CDR1 is KGHSH and CDR2 LQKENI. Unmatched junction bases numbered 6, after V lost 3 bases and J lost 3 bases. CDR3 amino acids: CASSPRDRSDYGYTF. The CDR3 DNA reads as TGTGCCAGCTCACCGAGGGACAGGTCGGACTATGGCTACACCTTC.

The rearrangement links TRBV19 to TRBJ2-5; 10 nucleotides agree with TRBD2. The J call is uncertain, as TRBJ2-7 better fits the DNA end. The CDR3 runs to 14 residues. The germline CDR1 and CDR2 sequences are LNHDA and SQIVND (reference sequence). The CDR3 protein is CASSLAGGAYEQYF. DNA for the CDR3: TGTGCCAGCTCTTTAGCGGGGGGTGCCTACGAGCAGTACTTC.

V is TRBV18 and J is TRBJ1-2; maybe TRBD1 (6 bases). Germline CDR1 and CDR2: KGHSH and LQKENI. Trimming removed 8 bases at V and 4 bases at J, with 11 bases between. This CDR3 is 12 amino acids long. Written as DNA, the CDR3 is TGTGCCAGCCAGGGGTTCGGCTATGGCTACACCTTC. Its protein product is CASQGFGYGYTF.

The chain couples TRBV9 to TRBJ1-2, with a tentative D call TRBD1 (5 bases). V lost 4 bases, J lost 8 bases, and 21 bases lay in between. The CDR3 contains 15 residues. CDR1 SGDLS and CDR2 YYNGEE come from the germline V gene. The CDR3 DNA sequence: TGTGCCAGCAGCACTGATACCGAGGGACTGTGGGGCTACACCTTC. Translation gives CASSTDTEGLWGYTF.

Comments on this clone: A read error is likely, as this CDR3 ends without the conserved phenylalanine or tryptophan. The DNA is omitted, as the CDR3 cannot be located on it reliably, and the CDR3 follows TCRdb's listing. The CDR3 reads CASSFSTGAYGA. The gene calls are TRBV27 and TRBJ2-7; the D call of TRBD1 is as the table states it, not checked on the DNA. The CDR3 sequence runs 12 residues, both termini included. The germline V gene has CDR1 MNHEY and CDR2 SMNVEV (reference sequence).

CDR3 region: CASSESWQITGELFF. CDR3 in DNA: TGTGCCAGCAGTGAATCTTGGCAGATCACCGGGGAGCTGTTTTTT. The genes are TRBV6-1 and TRBJ2-2, with D unresolved. The CDR3 sequence is 15 residues long. Trimming removed 2 bases at V and 4 bases at J, with 11 bases between. CDR1 and CDR2 (germline): MNHNS, SASEGT.

The V call is TRBV12-2, the J call TRBJ2-6. TRBV12-2 is classified as a pseudogene. The CDR3 contains 17 residues. CDR3 sequence reads: CASRLSGRISGANVLTF. In DNA form, the CDR3 reads TGTGCAAGTCGCTTATCTGGCCGGATCTCTGGGGCCAACGTCCTGACTTTC.

The chain carries TRBV18 and TRBJ2-7; D possibly corresponds to TRBD2 (7 bases). Germline CDR1 is KGHSH and CDR2 is LQKENI. Deletions cut 4 bases from V and 5 bases from J, with 21 bases between. The CDR3 totals 16 residues. This CDR3 is CASSQGTKRGFDEQYF. CDR3 nucleotide sequence: TGTGCCAGCTCACAGGGGACAAAGCGGGGCTTCGACGAGCAGTACTTC.